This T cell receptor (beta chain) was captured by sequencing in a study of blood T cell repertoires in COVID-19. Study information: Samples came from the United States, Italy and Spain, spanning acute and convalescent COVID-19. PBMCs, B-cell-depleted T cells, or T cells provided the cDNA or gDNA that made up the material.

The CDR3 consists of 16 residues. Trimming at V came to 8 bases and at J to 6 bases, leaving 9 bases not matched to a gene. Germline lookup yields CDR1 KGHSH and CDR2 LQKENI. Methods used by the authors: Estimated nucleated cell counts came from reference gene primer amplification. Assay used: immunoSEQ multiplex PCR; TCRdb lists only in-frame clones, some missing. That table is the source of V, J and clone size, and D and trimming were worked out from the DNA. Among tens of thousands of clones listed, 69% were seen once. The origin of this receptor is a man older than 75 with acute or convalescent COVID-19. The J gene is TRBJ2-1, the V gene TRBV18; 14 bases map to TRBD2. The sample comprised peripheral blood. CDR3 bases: TGTGCCAGCAGAAAATCAGGACTAGCGGGAGGCAATGAGCAGTTCTTC. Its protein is CASRKSGLAGGNEQFF.